Below, 3 T cell receptor beta chains from the same sample are listed, as sequenced in a study of control samples from healthy donors and cancer patients. Sequenced by immunoSEQ multiplex PCR; TCRdb stores in-frame clones only, minus some. The sample contains roughly 130,000 clones, around 90% of which appear only once. Sequencing input: blood. The receptors originated from a man aged 18 to 30 in good health.

The chain is built from TRBV7-6 and TRBJ2-1; 9 positions match TRBD1. Germline V CDR1 and CDR2: SGHVS, FNYEAQ. The CDR3 is 16 residues long. V lost 1 base and J lost 6; bases outside the gene matches: 7. The CDR3 here is CASSLGLGQGTNEQFF. CDR3 sequence (DNA): TGTGCCAGCAGCTTAGGACTCGGACAGGGGACCAATGAGCAGTTCTTC.

This rearrangement joins TRBV2 to TRBJ1-2; possible D gene TRBD1, 5 bases. This CDR3 contains 13 residues. Trimming removed 3 bases at V and 5 bases at J, with 10 bases between. Germline CDR1 reads SNHLY; CDR2 reads FYNNEI. The CDR3 coding sequence is TGTGCCAGCAGTGAGAACAGGAAGTATGGCTACACCTTC. Its protein is CASSENRKYGYTF.

Comment on this clone: Other DNA variants within this sample encode the same CDR3. This chain uses TRBV28 with TRBJ2-6; TRBD2 might be the D (6 bases). The germline CDR1 and CDR2 sequences are MDHEN and SYDVKM. The CDR3 contains 15 residues. V lost 3 bases and J lost 1, with 7 bases in between. The CDR3 nucleotides are TGTGCCAGCAGTTTGGCGGGGTCTGGGGCCAACGTCCTGACTTTC. This translates into CASSLAGSGANVLTF.